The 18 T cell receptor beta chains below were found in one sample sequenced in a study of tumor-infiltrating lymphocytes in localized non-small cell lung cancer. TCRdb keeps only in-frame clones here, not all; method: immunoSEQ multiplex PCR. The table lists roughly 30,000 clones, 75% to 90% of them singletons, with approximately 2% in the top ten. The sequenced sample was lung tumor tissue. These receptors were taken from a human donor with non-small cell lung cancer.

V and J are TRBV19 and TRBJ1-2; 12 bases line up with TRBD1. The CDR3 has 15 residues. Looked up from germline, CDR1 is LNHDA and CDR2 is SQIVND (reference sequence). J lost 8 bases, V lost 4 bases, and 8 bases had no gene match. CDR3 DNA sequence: TGTGCCAGTAGTAGGGACAGGGGGCGCGCGACCGGCTACACCTTC. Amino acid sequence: CASSRDRGRATGYTF.

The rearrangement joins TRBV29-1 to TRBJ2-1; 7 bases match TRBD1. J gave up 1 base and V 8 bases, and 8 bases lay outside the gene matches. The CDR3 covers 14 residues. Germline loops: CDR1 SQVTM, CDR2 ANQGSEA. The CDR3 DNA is TGCAGCACTAACAGGGGCGGGTCCTACAATGAGCAGTTCTTC. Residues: CSTNRGGSYNEQFF.

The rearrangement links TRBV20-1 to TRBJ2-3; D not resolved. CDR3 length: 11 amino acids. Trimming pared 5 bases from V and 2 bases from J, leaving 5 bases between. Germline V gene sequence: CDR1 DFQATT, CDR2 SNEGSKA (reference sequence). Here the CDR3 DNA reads TGCAGTGCTTACCCCACAGATACGCAGTATTTT. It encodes CSAYPTDTQYF.

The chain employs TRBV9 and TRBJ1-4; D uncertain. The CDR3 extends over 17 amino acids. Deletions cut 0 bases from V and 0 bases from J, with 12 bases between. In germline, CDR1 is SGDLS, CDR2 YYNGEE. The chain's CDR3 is CASSVAPHVATNEKLFF. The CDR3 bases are TGTGCCAGCAGCGTAGCTCCCCACGTTGCAACTAATGAAAAACTGTTTTTT.

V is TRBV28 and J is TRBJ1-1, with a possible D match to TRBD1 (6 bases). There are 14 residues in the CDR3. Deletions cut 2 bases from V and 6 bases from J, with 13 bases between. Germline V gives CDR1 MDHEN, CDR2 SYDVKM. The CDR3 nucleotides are TGTGCCAGCAGTTTAGGGGGGGGGCCTCCTGAAGCTTTCTTT. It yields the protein CASSLGGGPPEAFF.

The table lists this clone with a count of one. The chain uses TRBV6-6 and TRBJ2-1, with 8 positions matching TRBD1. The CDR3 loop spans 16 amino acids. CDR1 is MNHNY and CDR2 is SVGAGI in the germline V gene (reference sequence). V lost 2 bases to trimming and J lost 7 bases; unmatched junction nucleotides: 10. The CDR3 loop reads CASSYGSGTGVNEQFF. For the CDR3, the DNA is TGTGCCAGCAGTTACGGATCCGGGACAGGTGTAAATGAGCAGTTCTTC.

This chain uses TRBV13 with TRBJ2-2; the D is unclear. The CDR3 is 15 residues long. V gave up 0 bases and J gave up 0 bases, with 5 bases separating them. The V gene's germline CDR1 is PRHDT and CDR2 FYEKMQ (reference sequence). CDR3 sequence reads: CASSLGDSNTGELFF. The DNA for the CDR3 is TGTGCCAGCAGCTTAGGCGACTCGAACACCGGGGAGCTGTTTTTT.

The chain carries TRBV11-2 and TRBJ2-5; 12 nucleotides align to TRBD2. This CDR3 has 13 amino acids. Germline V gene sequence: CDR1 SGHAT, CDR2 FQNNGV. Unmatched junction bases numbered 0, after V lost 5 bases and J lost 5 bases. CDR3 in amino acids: CASSGLAGETQYF. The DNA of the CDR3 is TGTGCCAGCAGCGGACTAGCGGGGGAGACCCAGTACTTC.

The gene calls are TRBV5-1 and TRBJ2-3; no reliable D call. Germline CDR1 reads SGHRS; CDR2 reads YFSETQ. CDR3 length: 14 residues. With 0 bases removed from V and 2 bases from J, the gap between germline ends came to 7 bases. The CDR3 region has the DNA TGCGCCAGCAGCTTGGACCGACCCACAGATACGCAGTATTTT. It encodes CASSLDRPTDTQYF.

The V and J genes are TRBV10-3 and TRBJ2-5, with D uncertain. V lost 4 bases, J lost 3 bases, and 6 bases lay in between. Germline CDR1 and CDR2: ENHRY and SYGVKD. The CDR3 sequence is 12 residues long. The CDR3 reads CAISAQEETQYF. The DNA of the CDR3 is TGTGCCATCAGTGCCCAGGAAGAGACCCAGTACTTC.

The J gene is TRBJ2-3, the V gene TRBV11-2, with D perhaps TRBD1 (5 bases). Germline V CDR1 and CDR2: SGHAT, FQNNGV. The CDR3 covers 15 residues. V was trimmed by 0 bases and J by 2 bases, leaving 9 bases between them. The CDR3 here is CASSLDVGATDTQYF. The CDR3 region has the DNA TGTGCCAGCAGCTTAGATGTAGGGGCCACAGATACGCAGTATTTT.

The CDR3 loop is CASSPRSGGTTYNEQFF. The CDR3 DNA reads as TGTGCCAGCTCACCACGAAGCGGGGGGACCACCTACAATGAGCAGTTCTTC. This chain links TRBV18 with TRBJ2-1; TRBD2 agrees at 9 bases. The length of the CDR3 is 17 residues. Germline V CDR1 and CDR2: KGHSH, LQKENI. V lost 1 base and J lost 2; bases outside the gene matches: 6.

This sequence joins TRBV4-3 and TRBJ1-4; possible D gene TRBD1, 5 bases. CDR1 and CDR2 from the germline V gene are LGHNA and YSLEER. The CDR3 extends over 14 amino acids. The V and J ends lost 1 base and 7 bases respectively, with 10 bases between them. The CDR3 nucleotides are TGCGCCAGCAGCCAAGTTGGGGCTGGTGAAAAACTGTTTTTT. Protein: CASSQVGAGEKLFF.

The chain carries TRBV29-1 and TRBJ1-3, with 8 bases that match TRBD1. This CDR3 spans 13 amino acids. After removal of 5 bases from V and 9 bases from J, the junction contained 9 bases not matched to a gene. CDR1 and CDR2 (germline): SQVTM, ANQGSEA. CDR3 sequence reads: CSVSVDRGVTIYF. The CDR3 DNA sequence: TGCAGCGTTAGTGTTGACAGGGGTGTCACCATATATTTT.

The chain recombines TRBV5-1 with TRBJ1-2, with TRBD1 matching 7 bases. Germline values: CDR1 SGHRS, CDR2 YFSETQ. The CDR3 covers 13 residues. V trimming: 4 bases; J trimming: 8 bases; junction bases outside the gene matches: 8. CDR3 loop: CASSPSQGVGYTF. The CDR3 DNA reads TGCGCCAGCAGCCCCTCGCAGGGGGTAGGCTACACCTTC.

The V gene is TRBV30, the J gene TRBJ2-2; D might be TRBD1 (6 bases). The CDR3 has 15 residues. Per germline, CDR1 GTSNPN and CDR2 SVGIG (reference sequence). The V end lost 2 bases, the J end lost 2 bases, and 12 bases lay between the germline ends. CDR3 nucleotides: TGTGCCTGGAGTTCTGGGGGCGCTAACACCGGGGAGCTGTTTTTT. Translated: CAWSSGGANTGELFF. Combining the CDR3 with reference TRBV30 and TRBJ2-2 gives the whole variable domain SQTIHQWPATLVQPVGSPLSLECTVEGTSNPNLYWYRQAAGRGLQLLFYSVGIGQISSEVPQNLSASRPQDRQFILSSKKLLLSDSGFYLCAWSSGGANTGELFFGEGSRLTVL.

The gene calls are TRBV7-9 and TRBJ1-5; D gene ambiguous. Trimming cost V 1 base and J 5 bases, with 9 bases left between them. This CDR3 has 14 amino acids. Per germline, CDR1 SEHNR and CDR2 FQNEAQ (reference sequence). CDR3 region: CASSLEDYDQPQHF. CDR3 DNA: TGTGCCAGCAGCTTAGAGGACTATGATCAGCCCCAGCATTTT.

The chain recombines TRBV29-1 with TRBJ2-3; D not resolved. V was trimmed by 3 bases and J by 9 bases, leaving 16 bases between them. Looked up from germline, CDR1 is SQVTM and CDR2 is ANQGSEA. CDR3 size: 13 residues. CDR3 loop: CSVDTGNSGTQYF. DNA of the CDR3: TGCAGCGTTGACACGGGCAACTCAGGCACGCAGTATTTT.